The sequence of this T cell receptor beta chain was determined in a study of cytomegalovirus exposure and HLA in healthy donors. Findings of the study overall: Exclusion as indistinguishable affected some V segments, including TRBV6-2 and TRBV6-3. Sequencing probably produced one cluster of sequence variants that were highly shared.

A multiplex PCR was run with 60 Vbeta primers and 13 Jbeta primers. Some clones are missing from TCRdb's copy, which holds only in-frame ones; the method was immunoSEQ multiplex PCR. This table holds about 140,000 clones, about three quarters found once. About this clone: Its specificity is not known.

V shed 3 bases, J shed 1 base, and the junction held 6 bases outside the gene matches. CDR1 is PRHDT, CDR2 FYEKMQ, per germline (reference sequence). The CDR3 loop spans 16 amino acids. The TCR sequence derives from a female donor in good health and CMV-seronegative. Sequenced input: PBMCs. V usage is TRBV13 and J usage is TRBJ1-3; TRBD1 agrees at 7 bases. The CDR3 reads CASSFGQVGSGNTIYF. As DNA, the CDR3 is TGTGCCAGCAGCTTTGGACAGGTGGGATCTGGAAACACCATATATTTT.